The clone carrying this T cell receptor (beta chain) was counted only a few times. The antigen is not known. Though probably carrying unrecorded immune exposures, donors were nominally healthy at sampling. This entry is derived from a study of cytomegalovirus exposure and HLA in healthy donors. Study outcomes and limitations: There were 150 to 200 TCR beta chains listed as cytomegalovirus-associated. According to a later analysis, donors in an Asian-associated ancestry cluster reportedly had fewer N-insertions than the roughly 660-donor mean. Later genetic work tied a missense DCLRE1C variant to beta-chain V and J trimming.

Primers for the PCR totalled 60 Vbeta and 13 Jbeta. Repertoires were generated with immunoSEQ multiplex PCR, while TCRdb's copy carries only in-frame clones and drops some. The top ten clones hold roughly 5% of a sample with over 150,000 clones, roughly 75% of them seen once. The source of this sequence is a male donor in good health and CMV-seronegative. Sample: PBMCs.

CDR3 in amino acids: CASSSQARGERTGELFF. CDR3 in DNA: TGTGCCAGCAGCTCCCAGGCCAGGGGGGAGAGAACCGGGGAGCTGTTTTTT. The rearrangement links TRBV21-1 to TRBJ2-2; the table's D call, TRBD1, was not checked against the DNA. TRBV21-1 represents a pseudogene. The CDR3 is 17 residues long.